The clone carrying this TCR beta chain has a handful of counts. Its antigen remains unknown. TCRdb re-called the 5' RACE reads with MiXCR, one entry per CDR3 protein. The profile shows roughly 200,000 distinct CDR3 sequences, around 15% of them singletons. The data derive from a study of T-cell memory formation after mild COVID-19. Overall study findings and caveats: Pre-infection memory harbored some responding clones, suggesting cross-reactive memory joined. Contracting clones localized mainly to CM and EM when CD4+ and mainly to EMRA when CD8+.

Germline V gene sequence: CDR1 LGHDT, CDR2 YNNKEL (reference sequence). The V gene lost 1 base and the J gene lost 2 bases, with 2 bases spanning the gap. This CDR3 spans 12 amino acids. The chain couples TRBV3-1 to TRBJ2-5; D is undetermined. Material: PBMCs or a T cell subset sorted from them (not recorded which). This TCR came from an adult woman who had mild COVID-19 (a few samples of this study predate the infection). Cell type and time point are not known. In nucleotides, the CDR3 is TGTGCCAGCAGCCAAGTACAAGAGACCCAGTACTTC. Protein sequence: CASSQVQETQYF.